The 22 T cell receptor beta chains in this list originate from one sample, sequenced in a study of T cell responses to AZD1222 COVID-19 vaccine. This table comes from immunoSEQ multiplex PCR, and its TCRdb copy is limited to in-frame clones, with some not included. The sample carries roughly 100,000 clones, roughly 86% recorded once. The sequencing here drew on peripheral blood, taken 28 days after the second dose of the MenACWY control vaccine. The receptor source for this set is an adult who received the MenACWY meningococcal vaccine as a control.

The chain has TRBV4-1 and TRBJ1-5; no firm D call. The V end lost 4 bases, the J end lost 6 bases, and 13 bases lay between the germline ends. The CDR3 contains 14 residues. CDR1 is MGHRA and CDR2 is YSYEKL in the germline V gene. CDR3 in amino acids: CASSPRNSGQPQHF. The CDR3 DNA follows: TGCGCCAGCAGCCCGAGGAACTCCGGTCAGCCCCAGCATTTT.

This chain links TRBV3-1 (or the pseudogene TRBV3-2) with TRBJ2-3; D remains ambiguous. There are 12 residues in the CDR3. V lost 8 bases, J lost 6 bases, and 12 bases lay in between. Germline V CDR1 and CDR2: LGHDT, YNNKEL (reference sequence). CDR3 in DNA: TGTGCCAGCTCCAAGGGCGGCGATACGCAGTATTTT. Protein product: CASSKGGDTQYF.

CDR3 nucleotide sequence: TGTGCCAGCAGCTATACCGGCGCGGGTTACGAGCAGTACTTC. Translating it yields CASSYTGAGYEQYF. V usage is TRBV11-2 and J usage is TRBJ2-7; a weak D match, TRBD2 (5 bases). CDR3 length: 14 amino acids. The germline V gene encodes CDR1 SGHAT and CDR2 FQNNGV. V lost 4 bases and J 4 bases, leaving 14 bases between the germline ends.

A few counts support this clone. Here the CDR3 DNA reads TGTGCCAGCAACAAGGGAGGGAACACCGGGGAGCTGTTTTTT. It translates to CASNKGGNTGELFF. The J gene is TRBJ2-2, the V gene TRBV6-6; a possible D gene is TRBD2 (6 bases). V gave up 7 bases and J gave up 1 base, with 10 bases separating them. Germline V CDR1 and CDR2: MNHNY, SVGAGI (reference sequence). The CDR3 sequence is 14 residues long.

The chain combines TRBV5-4 with TRBJ1-1, with D possibly being TRBD1 (6 bases). CDR3 size: 14 residues. Germline-derived CDR1 and CDR2 are SGHNT and YYREEE (reference sequence). Deletions cut 4 bases from V and 4 bases from J, with 14 bases between. CDR3 amino acids: CASSQVSGATEAFF. The CDR3, as DNA: TGTGCCAGCAGCCAAGTATCGGGGGCCACTGAAGCTTTCTTT.

The chain is built from TRBV11-3 and TRBJ2-3, with D maybe TRBD2 (7 bases). Between the trimmed V and J ends, which lost 1 base and 2 bases, there was a span of 16 bases. The CDR3 is 17 amino acids. CDR1 is SGHNT and CDR2 is YENEEA in the germline V gene. The CDR3 region is CASSLGPGGGHTDTQYF. The CDR3 DNA reads as TGTGCCAGCAGCTTAGGCCCGGGCGGGGGCCACACAGATACGCAGTATTTT.

The chain employs TRBV9 and TRBJ2-6, with TRBD1 identical over 9 bases. CDR3 length: 22 amino acids. Trimming cost V 3 bases and J 0 bases; bases outside gene matches: 19. Germline-derived CDR1 and CDR2 are SGDLS and YYNGEE. This CDR3 is CASSALGQGLSTLGSGANVLTF. In DNA form, the CDR3 reads TGTGCCAGCAGCGCATTGGGACAGGGTCTTAGTACGTTAGGCTCTGGGGCCAACGTCCTGACTTTC.

V and J are TRBV6-5 and TRBJ2-7; D perhaps matches TRBD2 (6 bases). Trimming took 6 bases from V and 3 from J, leaving 12 bases between them. The CDR3 runs 13 residues. CDR1 and CDR2 (germline): MNHEY, SVGAGI. In DNA, the CDR3 is TGTGCCAGCAGCGCGGGGCTGAACTACGAGCAGTACTTC. Encoded protein: CASSAGLNYEQYF.

The rearrangement links TRBV10-2 to TRBJ1-6, with TRBD1 matching over 9 bases. V was pared by 7 bases and J by 7 bases, with 8 bases of the junction left unmatched. The CDR3 spans 15 residues. CDR1 WSHSY and CDR2 SAAADI come from the germline V gene. As DNA, the CDR3 is TGCGCCAGCACCCTACAGGGGGCTAGGAATTCACCCCTCCACTTT. As protein: CASTLQGARNSPLHF.

The chain couples TRBV10-3 to TRBJ2-7; 9 bases fit TRBD1. The CDR3 is made up of 13 amino acids. V shed 4 bases and J 6 bases; nucleotides not matched to a gene: 4. Germline values: CDR1 ENHRY, CDR2 SYGVKD. The CDR3 loop is CAISAGQGLEQYF. The CDR3 DNA reads as TGTGCCATCAGTGCGGGACAGGGCCTCGAGCAGTACTTC.

The chain has TRBV4-1 and TRBJ2-5; TRBD2 agrees at 9 bases. Losses at the gene ends were 4 bases for V and 1 base for J; bases not matched to a gene: 4. The CDR3 has 15 amino acids. The V gene's germline CDR1 is MGHRA and CDR2 YSYEKL. The CDR3 region is CASSRGSGGQETQYF. Written as DNA, the CDR3 is TGCGCCAGCAGCCGCGGTAGCGGGGGCCAAGAGACCCAGTACTTC.

CDR3 in DNA: TGTGCCAGCAGCTTAGTGCCACTAGCGGCTAGCACAGATACGCAGTATTTT. This codes for CASSLVPLAASTDTQYF. The chain joins TRBV7-2 to TRBJ2-3; 8 bases are shared with TRBD2. The CDR3 extends over 17 amino acids. Trimming removed 1 base from V and 0 bases from J; junction bases left unmatched: 6. Germline values: CDR1 SGHTA, CDR2 FQGNSA. Using reference TRBV7-2 and TRBJ2-3 for the parts outside the CDR3, the full variable domain is GAGVSQSPSNKVTEKGKDVELRCDPISGHTALYWYRQSLGQGLEFLIYFQGNSAPDKSGLPSDRFSAERTGGSVSTLTIQRTQQEDSAVYLCASSLVPLAASTDTQYFGPGTRLTVL.

The rearrangement uses TRBV9 and TRBJ2-3; tentatively, D is TRBD1 or TRBD2 (6 bases each). The germline V gene encodes CDR1 SGDLS and CDR2 YYNGEE. The CDR3 loop spans 12 amino acids. Trimming took off 6 bases at V and 6 bases at J, with 11 bases between the two ends. The CDR3 sequence is CASNFGGDTQYF. DNA of the CDR3: TGTGCCAGCAACTTCGGGGGCGATACGCAGTATTTT.

This clone was recorded a few times. This chain links TRBV27 with TRBJ2-3, with 7 bases that match TRBD2. The CDR3 extends over 15 amino acids. Germline CDR1 MNHEY, CDR2 SMNVEV (reference sequence). Losses at the gene ends were 2 bases for V and 1 base for J; bases not matched to a gene: 3. CDR3 sequence (DNA): TGTGCCAGCAGTTTAAAGGCGGGAGGCACAGATACGCAGTATTTT. Protein sequence: CASSLKAGGTDTQYF.

The chain employs TRBV6-4 and TRBJ2-3; a weak D match, TRBD2 (5 bases). Looked up from germline, CDR1 is MRHNA and CDR2 is SNTAGT. CDR3 length equals 15 residues. Trimming stripped 6 bases from V and 6 bases from J, with 19 bases between. CDR3 sequence reads: CASRSGSLGADTQYF. For the CDR3, the DNA is TGTGCCAGCAGATCGGGATCCCTGGGCGCCGATACGCAGTATTTT.

The chain's CDR3 is CASRRAGTENTGELFF. The CDR3 DNA reads TGTGCCAGCAGGAGAGCCGGGACGGAGAACACCGGGGAGCTGTTTTTT. V is TRBV7-3 and J is TRBJ2-2; D is perhaps TRBD1 or TRBD2 (5 bases each). In germline, CDR1 is SGHTA, CDR2 FQGTGA. The V gene lost 6 bases and the J gene lost 1 base, with 15 bases spanning the gap. The CDR3 sequence is 16 residues long.

The V call is TRBV6-2 or TRBV6-3, the J call TRBJ2-5; no clear D gene. CDR3 size: 12 residues. Germline loops: CDR1 MNHEY, CDR2 SVGEGT. Deletions cut 4 bases from V and 5 bases from J, with 8 bases between. CDR3 DNA sequence: TGTGCCAGCAGTTCCCCTCTGGAGACCCAGTACTTC. As protein: CASSSPLETQYF.

This chain joins TRBV5-6 and TRBJ2-3, with D unresolved. V gave up 0 bases and J gave up 1 base, with 6 bases separating them. The CDR3 extends over 14 amino acids. Per the germline V gene, CDR1 is SGHDT and CDR2 is YYEEEE. CDR3 region: CASSLVQGTDTQYF. For the CDR3, the DNA is TGTGCCAGCAGCTTGGTGCAGGGCACAGATACGCAGTATTTT.

V usage is TRBV5-1 and J usage is TRBJ1-1; no firm D call. With 0 bases removed from V and 5 bases from J, the gap between germline ends came to 14 bases. This CDR3 has 15 amino acids. Per the germline V gene, CDR1 is SGHRS and CDR2 is YFSETQ. The CDR3 loop is CASSLGAGMGTEAFF. DNA of the CDR3: TGCGCCAGCAGCTTGGGGGCGGGAATGGGTACTGAAGCTTTCTTT.

This chain links TRBV3-1 (or the pseudogene TRBV3-2) with TRBJ2-1; D possibly corresponds to TRBD1 (6 bases). CDR1 is LGHDT and CDR2 is YNNKEL in the germline V gene (reference sequence). The CDR3 totals 16 residues. The V and J ends lost 5 bases and 0 bases respectively, with 14 bases between them. CDR3 residues: CASSSAGVSSYNEQFF. CDR3 coding DNA: TGTGCCAGCAGCTCAGCAGGGGTAAGCTCCTACAATGAGCAGTTCTTC.

This chain joins TRBV7-3 and TRBJ2-1, with 7 bases fitting TRBD2. The CDR3 has 15 residues. Germline V lookup: CDR1 SGHTA, CDR2 FQGTGA. With V trimmed by 5 bases and J by 2 bases, 6 bases remained unmatched. CDR3 sequence (DNA): TGTGCCAGCAGCCCCCACCGGGGGGCCTACAATGAGCAGTTCTTC. Translating it yields CASSPHRGAYNEQFF.

This chain joins TRBV5-4 and TRBJ2-5, with no clear D. From germline, CDR1 is SGHNT and CDR2 YYREEE (reference sequence). The CDR3 consists of 15 residues. V was shortened by 0 bases and J by 2 bases, with 11 bases between the two germline ends. This CDR3 reads CASSLAETTQETQYF. The DNA of the CDR3 is TGTGCCAGCAGCTTGGCGGAGACCACACAAGAGACCCAGTACTTC.